The sequence of this TCR beta chain was determined in a study of blood T cell repertoires in COVID-19. Study-wide context: Spain, Italy and the United States supplied samples that represented acute and convalescent COVID-19. The cDNA or gDNA used as material had been derived from T cells, B-cell-depleted T cells, or PBMCs.

This CDR3 region has 16 residues. Germline lookup yields CDR1 MDHEN and CDR2 SYDVKM. The ends were cut back, 4 bases at V and 2 bases at J, with 17 bases in the middle. Original data processing: How many nucleated cells were present was estimated from reference gene primer amplification. The method was immunoSEQ multiplex PCR; TCRdb's version includes in-frame clones alone and lacks a portion of them. V and J calls and clone size are those listed in that table; D and trimming were worked out from the DNA. The data show around 180,000 clones, about 88% seen once. This receptor was identified in a human donor in a cohort sampled during active COVID-19. Sequenced: peripheral blood. The chain combines TRBV28 with TRBJ2-5; perhaps TRBD1 as D (6 bases). The chain's CDR3 is CASSSHPAGTQETQYF. CDR3 coding DNA: TGTGCCAGCAGTTCCCATCCGGCCGGGACACAAGAGACCCAGTACTTC.